This record covers a single TCR beta chain. The target antigen is unknown. The 120-subject validation cohort, separate from the approximately 660-subject first cohort, included the donors. The entry originates in a study of cytomegalovirus exposure and HLA in healthy donors. Whole-study context: A subsequent analysis reported that the 120 validation repertoires were produced on the same platform that had also been used for the approximately 710 first-cohort repertoires. General study points: Three CMV-associated chains proved CMV antigen-specific in vitro. Diagnosis of cytomegalovirus status made by the classifier reportedly showed high specificity and sensitivity.

Looked up from germline, CDR1 is KGHSH and CDR2 is LQKENI. CDR3 length: 16 amino acids. V gave up 5 bases and J gave up 2 bases; unmatched junction bases: 6. Measured with immunoSEQ multiplex PCR; TCRdb has only the in-frame clones, and not every one. The sample includes 90,000 to 110,000 clones, approximately 91% of them seen just once. The source material was PBMCs. The rearrangement links TRBV18 to TRBJ2-3; 11 bases match TRBD2. This receptor was identified in a woman under 30 in good health and CMV-seronegative. This chain's CDR3 is CASSSLAGGPTDTQYF. In DNA form, the CDR3 reads TGTGCCAGCTCAAGCCTAGCGGGGGGCCCCACAGATACGCAGTATTTT. The full variable domain, in which reference TRBV18 and TRBJ2-3 provide the parts outside the CDR3, is NAGVMQNPRHLVRRRGQEARLRCSPMKGHSHVYWYRQLPEEGLKFMVYLQKENIIDESGMPKERFSAEFPKEGPSILRIQQVVRGDSAAYFCASSSLAGGPTDTQYFGPGTRLTVL.